These 19 T cell receptor beta chains share one sample of origin, sequenced in a study of cytomegalovirus exposure and HLA in healthy donors. PCR employed 60 Vbeta and 13 Jbeta primers. Libraries were prepared by immunoSEQ multiplex PCR; TCRdb keeps only in-frame clonotypes and omits some of them. This table has about 120,000 clones, 80% to 85% appearing once. The sequenced sample was PBMCs. Every receptor here comes from a middle-aged woman in good health and CMV-seronegative.

V gene TRBV18 combines with J gene TRBJ2-3, with 10 bases fitting TRBD2. V lost 3 bases, J lost 1 base, and 7 bases stayed unmatched. The CDR3 is 17 amino acids. Germline assignment: CDR1 KGHSH and CDR2 LQKENI. DNA for the CDR3: TGTGCCAGCTCACCGCCCGGGCTAGCGGGGGGCACAGATACGCAGTATTTT. Translating gives CASSPPGLAGGTDTQYF.

The rearrangement joins TRBV28 to TRBJ1-1, with TRBD1 matching 12 bases. J lost 0 bases, V lost 6 bases, and 5 bases had no gene match. CDR3 size: 16 residues. The V gene's germline CDR1 is MDHEN and CDR2 SYDVKM. The CDR3 nucleotides read TGTGCCAGCAGCCCACGGGACAGGGGGCTGAACACTGAAGCTTTCTTT. This encodes CASSPRDRGLNTEAFF.

V usage is TRBV6-5 and J usage is TRBJ1-2; 7 bases fit TRBD1. The CDR3 loop spans 14 amino acids. The germline CDR1 and CDR2 sequences are MNHEY and SVGAGI. V lost 0 bases and J lost 5; bases outside the gene matches: 3. The CDR3, as DNA: TGTGCCAGCAGTTACTCGCCAGGGGGGTATGGCTACACCTTC. Translated, it gives CASSYSPGGYGYTF.

The genes are TRBV5-4 and TRBJ2-1, with a tentative D call TRBD2 (6 bases). There are 18 residues in the CDR3. Germline V gene data show CDR1 as SGHNT and CDR2 as YYREEE (reference sequence). Deletions cut 0 bases from V and 1 base from J, with 17 bases between. The CDR3 nucleotides are TGTGCCAGCAGCTTGGGGGGGGAAGCGGGTTGGTCCTACAATGAGCAGTTCTTC. Translated: CASSLGGEAGWSYNEQFF.

This chain uses TRBV30 with TRBJ1-5; D is unresolved. Per the germline V gene, CDR1 is GTSNPN and CDR2 is SVGIG (reference sequence). The CDR3 runs 13 residues. Trimming removed 3 bases at V and 0 bases at J, with 6 bases between. The CDR3 loop reads CAWSGNSNQPQHF. The CDR3 bases are TGTGCCTGGAGCGGGAATAGCAATCAGCCCCAGCATTTT.

This chain connects TRBV2 to TRBJ1-2; 7 nucleotides line up with TRBD1. The CDR3 sequence is 14 residues long. The V segment lost 8 bases and the J segment 4 bases; nucleotides outside the gene matches: 10. Germline V gene lookup returns CDR1 SNHLY and CDR2 FYNNEI. The CDR3 DNA reads as TGTGCCAGCCAGTTGCAGGGGGGAACCTATGGCTACACCTTC. Encoded protein: CASQLQGGTYGYTF. Looking up the rest from reference TRBV2 and TRBJ1-2 gives the full variable domain: EPEVTQTPSHQVTQMGQEVILRCVPISNHLYFYWYRQILGQKVEFLVSFYNNEISEKSEIFDDQFSVERPDGSNFTLKIRSTKLEDSAMYFCASQLQGGTYGYTFGSGTRLTVV.

The chain uses TRBV5-4 and TRBJ2-5, with D hard to call. The germline V gene encodes CDR1 SGHNT and CDR2 YYREEE (reference sequence). The CDR3 loop spans 13 amino acids. V lost 0 bases and J 3 bases, leaving 6 bases between the germline ends. This CDR3 is CASSLGSKETQYF. Written as DNA, the CDR3 is TGTGCCAGCAGCTTGGGTAGCAAAGAGACCCAGTACTTC.

V gene TRBV2 combines with J gene TRBJ2-7; weak D call: TRBD1 (5 bases). Germline CDR1 SNHLY, CDR2 FYNNEI. V dropped 5 bases and J dropped 6 bases, with 11 bases sitting between them. The CDR3 extends over 12 amino acids. CDR3 DNA: TGTGCCAGCAGTTTAGACAGAGGCGAGCAGTACTTC. Protein product: CASSLDRGEQYF.

This clone was recorded a few times. The rearrangement links TRBV15 to TRBJ2-2; weak D call: TRBD1 (6 bases). Germline loops: CDR1 LNHNV, CDR2 YYDKDF (reference sequence). V gave up 5 bases and J gave up 3 bases, with 10 bases separating them. This CDR3 is 14 amino acids long. The CDR3 sequence: CATSLTGDTGELFF. CDR3 bases: TGTGCCACCAGCCTGACAGGTGACACCGGGGAGCTGTTTTTT.

The V gene is TRBV6-1, the J gene TRBJ1-1; 7 positions agree with TRBD1. This CDR3 comprises 15 residues. The V segment lost 4 bases and the J segment 4 bases; nucleotides outside the gene matches: 9. From germline, CDR1 is MNHNS and CDR2 SASEGT. The CDR3 protein is CASSALTGTFTEAFF. The CDR3 nucleotides are TGTGCCAGCAGTGCGCTGACAGGGACTTTCACTGAAGCTTTCTTT.

Note on this clone: Additional DNA sequences in this sample encode the identical CDR3. The chain couples TRBV5-1 to TRBJ2-7; a weak D match, TRBD2 (5 bases). The CDR3 sequence is 12 residues long. CDR1 and CDR2 from the germline V gene are SGHRS and YFSETQ. V lost 0 bases and J 5 bases, leaving 6 bases between the germline ends. CDR3 region: CASSLVRDEQYF. In DNA form, the CDR3 reads TGCGCCAGCAGCTTGGTGCGGGACGAGCAGTACTTC.

On this clone itself: The junction and the germline gene differ at one end; a read error may be behind it. At the DNA level, this CDR3 is encoded by other sequences in the same sample as well. The chain has TRBV6-1 and TRBJ2-2, with 9 nucleotides matching TRBD1. Germline CDR1 reads MNHNS; CDR2 reads SASEGT. This CDR3 spans 14 amino acids. The chain's CDR3 is CASRTGADTGELFF. The CDR3 DNA sequence: TGCGCCAGCCGGACAGGGGCAGACACCGGGGAGCTGTTTTTT.

The V call is TRBV19, the J call TRBJ2-3, with D maybe TRBD1 (5 bases). Germline lookup yields CDR1 LNHDA and CDR2 SQIVND (reference sequence). Between the trimmed V and J ends, which lost 6 bases and 3 bases, there was a span of 10 bases. The CDR3 has 13 residues. The CDR3 DNA reads as TGTGCCAGTAGAGAATCAGGGACAGATACGCAGTATTTT. It specifies CASRESGTDTQYF.

The V call is TRBV6-5, the J call TRBJ1-2; the match to TRBD1 covers 9 bases. The V and J ends lost 2 bases and 1 base, in that order; junction bases with no gene match: 5. CDR3 length: 16 amino acids. Looked up from germline, CDR1 is MNHEY and CDR2 is SVGAGI. CDR3 region: CASSYTPTGGNYGYTF. The CDR3 DNA reads TGTGCCAGCAGTTACACCCCGACAGGGGGTAACTATGGCTACACCTTC.

The chain carries TRBV13 and TRBJ1-2; 7 nucleotides agree with TRBD1. Trimming cost V 5 bases and J 4 bases; bases outside gene matches: 7. This CDR3 contains 14 residues. CDR1 and CDR2 from the germline V gene are PRHDT and FYEKMQ (reference sequence). CDR3 region: CASSITQGTYGYTF. In DNA, the CDR3 is TGTGCCAGCAGCATAACACAGGGGACCTATGGCTACACCTTC.

J is TRBJ2-1 and V is TRBV30; TRBD1 is a possible D gene (5 bases). The CDR3 sequence is 13 residues long. Germline V gives CDR1 GTSNPN, CDR2 SVGIG (reference sequence). Between the trimmed V and J ends, which lost 0 bases and 8 bases, there was a span of 11 bases. The CDR3 loop is CAWSVIQGYEQFF. The CDR3 nucleotides are TGTGCCTGGAGTGTAATTCAGGGATATGAGCAGTTCTTC.

Comment on this clone: Sequence at one end of the junction differs from germline and may be a read error. This chain connects TRBV7-9 to TRBJ1-4; D remains ambiguous. Germline V gene data show CDR1 as SEHNR and CDR2 as FQNEAQ (reference sequence). The CDR3 length is 12 residues. The CDR3 is CSSSPAGEKLFF. The CDR3 region has the DNA TGTTCCAGCAGCCCCGCGGGAGAAAAACTGTTTTTT.

The chain joins TRBV30 to TRBJ2-7; TRBD2 aligns across 9 bases. Germline CDR1 reads GTSNPN; CDR2 reads SVGIG (reference sequence). The CDR3 sequence is 13 residues long. Unmatched junction bases numbered 2, after V lost 3 bases and J lost 2 bases. The CDR3 DNA follows: TGTGCCTGGAGGGGGACTAGCACCTACGAGCAGTACTTC. Protein sequence: CAWRGTSTYEQYF.

The chain has TRBV4-2 and TRBJ2-7, with D perhaps matching TRBD2 (7 bases). CDR3 length: 17 amino acids. V lost 1 base and J 2 bases, leaving 18 bases between the germline ends. Germline values: CDR1 LGHNA, CDR2 YNFKEQ. CDR3 sequence: CASSQGPVEGGPYEQYF. The CDR3 DNA is TGTGCCAGCAGCCAAGGTCCTGTTGAGGGGGGGCCCTACGAGCAGTACTTC.